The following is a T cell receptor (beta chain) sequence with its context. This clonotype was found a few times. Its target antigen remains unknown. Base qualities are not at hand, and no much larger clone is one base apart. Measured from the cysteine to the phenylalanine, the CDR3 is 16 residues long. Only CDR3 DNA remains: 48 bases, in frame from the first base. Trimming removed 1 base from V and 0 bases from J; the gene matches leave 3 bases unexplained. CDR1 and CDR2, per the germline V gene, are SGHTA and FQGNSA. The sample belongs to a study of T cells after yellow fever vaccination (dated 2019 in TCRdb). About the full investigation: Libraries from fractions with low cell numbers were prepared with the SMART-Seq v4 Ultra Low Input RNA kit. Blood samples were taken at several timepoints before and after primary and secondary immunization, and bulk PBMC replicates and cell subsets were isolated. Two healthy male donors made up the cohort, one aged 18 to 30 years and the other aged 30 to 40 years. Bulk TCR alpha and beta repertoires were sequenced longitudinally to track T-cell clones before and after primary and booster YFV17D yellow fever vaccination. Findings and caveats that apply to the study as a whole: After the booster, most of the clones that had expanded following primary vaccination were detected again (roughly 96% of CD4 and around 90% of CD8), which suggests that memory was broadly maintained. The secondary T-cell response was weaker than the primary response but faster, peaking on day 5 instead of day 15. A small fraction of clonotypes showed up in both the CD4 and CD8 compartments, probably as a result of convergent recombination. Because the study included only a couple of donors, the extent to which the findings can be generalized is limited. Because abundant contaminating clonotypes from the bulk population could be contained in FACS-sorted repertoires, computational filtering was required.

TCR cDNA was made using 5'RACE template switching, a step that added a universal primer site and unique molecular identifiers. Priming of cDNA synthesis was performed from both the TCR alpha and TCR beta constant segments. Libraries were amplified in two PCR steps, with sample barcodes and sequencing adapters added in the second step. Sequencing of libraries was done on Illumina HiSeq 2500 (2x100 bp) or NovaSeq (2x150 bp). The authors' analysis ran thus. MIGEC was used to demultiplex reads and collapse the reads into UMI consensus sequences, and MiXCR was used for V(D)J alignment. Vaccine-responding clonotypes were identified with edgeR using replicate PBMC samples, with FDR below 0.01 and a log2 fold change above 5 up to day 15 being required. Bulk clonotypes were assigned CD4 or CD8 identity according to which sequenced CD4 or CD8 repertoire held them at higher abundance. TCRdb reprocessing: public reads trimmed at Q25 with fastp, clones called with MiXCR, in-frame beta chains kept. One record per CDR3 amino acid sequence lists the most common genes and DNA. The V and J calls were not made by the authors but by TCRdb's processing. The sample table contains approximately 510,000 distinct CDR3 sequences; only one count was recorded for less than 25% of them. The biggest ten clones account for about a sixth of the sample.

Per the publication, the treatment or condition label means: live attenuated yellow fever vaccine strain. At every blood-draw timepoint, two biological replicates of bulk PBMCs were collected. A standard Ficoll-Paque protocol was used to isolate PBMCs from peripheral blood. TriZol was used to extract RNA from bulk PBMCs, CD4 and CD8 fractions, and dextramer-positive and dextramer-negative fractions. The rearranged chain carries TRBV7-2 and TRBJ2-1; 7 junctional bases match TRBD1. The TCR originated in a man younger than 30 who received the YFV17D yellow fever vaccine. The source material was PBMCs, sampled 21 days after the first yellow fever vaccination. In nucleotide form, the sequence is TGTGCCAGCAGCTTAGATGGGACAGACTCCTACAATGAGCAGTTCTTC. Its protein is CASSLDGTDSYNEQFF.